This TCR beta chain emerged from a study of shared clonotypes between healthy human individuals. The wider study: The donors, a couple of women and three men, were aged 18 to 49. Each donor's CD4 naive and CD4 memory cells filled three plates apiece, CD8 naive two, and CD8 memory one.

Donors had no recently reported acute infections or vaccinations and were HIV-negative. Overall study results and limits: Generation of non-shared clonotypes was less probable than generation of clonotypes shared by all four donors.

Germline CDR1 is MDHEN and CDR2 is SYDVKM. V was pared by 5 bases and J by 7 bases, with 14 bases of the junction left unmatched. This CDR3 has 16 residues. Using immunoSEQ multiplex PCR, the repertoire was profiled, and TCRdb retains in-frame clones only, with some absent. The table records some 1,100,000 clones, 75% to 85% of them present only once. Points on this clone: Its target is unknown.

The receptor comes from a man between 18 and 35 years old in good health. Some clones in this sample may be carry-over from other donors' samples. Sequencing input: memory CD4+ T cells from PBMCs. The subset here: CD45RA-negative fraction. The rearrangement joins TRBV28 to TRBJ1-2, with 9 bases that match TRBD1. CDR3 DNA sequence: TGTGCCAGCAGTCTCCCGGGGGGACAGGGTGTCCGTGGCTACACCTTC. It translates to CASSLPGGQGVRGYTF.